This T cell receptor beta chain appears in the sequencing data of a study of blood T cell repertoires in COVID-19 (dated by TCRdb to the early 2020s). With respect to the entire study: Samples covering the acute and convalescent phases of COVID-19 were provided by collaborators in the United States, Italy and Spain. The material from the prospective study consisted of cDNA or gDNA derived from T cells, B-cell-depleted T cells, or PBMCs. Subjects who had been exposed to COVID-19, were actively infected with it, or had recovered from it provided the deeply sampled blood TCRbeta repertoires that made up the dataset. A freely available public database, intended as a resource for researchers studying the immune response to SARS-CoV-2, is where the repertoires were released. Samples came from the ongoing ImmuneRACE study (first 160 participants) plus 1,254 subjects from 6 global collaborators. Sample metadata almost always included a de-identified subject ID, COVID-19 status, age in years and sex. HLA class I and class II types, where available, came from metadata supplied by the sample provider rather than from assay-based typing.

General conclusions and limits of the study: The amount of clinical and demographic metadata varied by source and participant and was provided uncurated.

Points on this clone: The specificity of this receptor is unknown. No base-level quality is on record; no much larger clone is a single base apart.

Enrolling through a virtual design, the prospective study's participants ranged in age from roughly 18 to 100 years and lived across some 23 United States geographic areas. Cohort assignment in the prospective study relied on participant-reported clinical history from a screening survey and a study questionnaire. ImmuneRACE Cohort 3 recovered participants were defined by two consecutive negative NP/OP PCR tests, healthcare professional clearance, or symptom resolution. In the prospective study, whole blood, serum and a nasopharyngeal or oropharyngeal swab were collected from each participant by mobile phlebotomists. Over a roughly 2-month period, participants in the prospective study had the option of providing additional blood draws and questionnaires. Prospective study blood samples were shipped either frozen or at room temperature before DNA extraction. TCRbeta CDR3 regions were amplified from genomic DNA by means of the immunoSEQ Assay, a bias-controlled multiplex PCR. The original methods were these. The number of nucleated cells in each sample was estimated by amplification of reference gene primers within the assay. Sequence reads were collapsed and filtered to measure the absolute abundance of every unique TCRbeta CDR3 rearrangement. For each sample, productive Simpson clonality was calculated as the square root of Simpson's diversity index over productive rearrangements. Imported from immuneACCESS, the table was reduced by TCRdb to in-frame sequences with V and J called. These copies leave out some clones; in studies compared against another copy, an unresolved V gene accounts for under half, and the cause of the remainder is not known. Clone size and V and J calls were adopted from that table, with D and trimming inferred from the DNA. This sample is represented by a few hundred thousand clones; approximately 83% of them were singletons. Roughly 2% of the sample lies in the top ten.

Taken from cysteine to phenylalanine, the CDR3 has 12 residues. Just the 36-base CDR3 DNA is kept, in frame starting at base 1. The germline V gene encodes CDR1 SNHLY and CDR2 FYNNEI. V gives up 7 bases and J gives up 8 bases, and the segment between their germline ends measures 12 bases. The sequence joins TRBV2 to TRBJ2-1; a tentative D match to TRBD1 spans 5 bases. The receptor was derived from a man under 40 who had recovered from COVID-19. Sequences were obtained from PBMCs or T cells enriched from blood (not recorded which). The nucleotide sequence reads as follows: TGTGCCAGCAAGACAGTCAACGATGAGCAGTTCTTC. This yields the protein CASKTVNDEQFF.